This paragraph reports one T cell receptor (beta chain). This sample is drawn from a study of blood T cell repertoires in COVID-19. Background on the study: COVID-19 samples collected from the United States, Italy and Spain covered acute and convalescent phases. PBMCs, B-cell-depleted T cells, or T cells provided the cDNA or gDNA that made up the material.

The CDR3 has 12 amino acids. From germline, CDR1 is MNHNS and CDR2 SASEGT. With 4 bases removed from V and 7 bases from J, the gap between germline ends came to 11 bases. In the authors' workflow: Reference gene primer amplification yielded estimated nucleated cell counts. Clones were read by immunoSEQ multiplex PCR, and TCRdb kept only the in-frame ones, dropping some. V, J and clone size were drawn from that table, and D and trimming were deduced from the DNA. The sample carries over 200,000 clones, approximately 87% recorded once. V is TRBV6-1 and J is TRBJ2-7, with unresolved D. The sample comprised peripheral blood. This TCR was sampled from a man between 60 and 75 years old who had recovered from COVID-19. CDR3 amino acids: CASSASREEQYF. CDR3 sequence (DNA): TGTGCCAGCAGTGCGTCTAGAGAAGAGCAGTACTTC.